These T cell receptor beta chains were read from a single sample in a study of tumor and adjacent non-tumor tissue in lung cancer. TCRdb reprocessed the multiplex PCR reads with MiXCR, giving one entry per CDR3 protein. The sample lists tens of thousands of distinct CDR3 sequences; roughly 75% were seen once. Specimen: lung tumor tissue. The receptors originated from a woman between 65 and 79 years old with non-small cell lung cancer. The conserved cysteine and the conserved F or W are not part of the CDR3 here. The order of the fields is J gene, V gene, CDR3 protein.

TRBJ1-6 | TRBV5-1 | ASSAGTGGEPGAIPLR
TRBJ2-1 | TRBV7-9 | ASSLEGLADNEQF
TRBJ2-5 | TRBV6-6 | ASSFPQGAGETQY
TRBJ1-2 | TRBV29-1 | SVVTPGQDYGYT
TRBJ1-1 | TRBV4-1 | ASSPSVRGVTEAF
TRBJ1-5 | TRBV24-1 | ATSGTGQDQPQH
TRBJ2-1 | TRBV11-2 | ASSIRGTVYNEQF
TRBJ2-1 | TRBV14 | ASSQDLSRNRF
TRBJ2-7 | TRBV11-3 | ASSLDTGIAESPYEQY
TRBJ2-2 | TRBV5-1 | ASSLGRQNTGELF
TRBJ2-7 | TRBV29-1 | SVTTPRSSYVQY
TRBJ2-7 | TRBV5-6 | ASSPVGSEERY
TRBJ2-7 | TRBV29-1 | SDDRQGTSGSYEQY
TRBJ2-1 | TRBV5-4 | ASSFGGRTRSYNEQF
TRBJ2-2 | TRBV10-1 | ASSESLASEAGELF
TRBJ2-1 | TRBV29-1 | CVKRKGINEQF
TRBJ2-3 | TRBV11-1 | ASLDREADTQY
TRBJ2-1 | TRBV6-5 | ASSYSMCLAGGNEQF
TRBJ2-7 | TRBV6-5 | ASSYRGQGDYEQY